This T cell receptor beta chain was profiled in a study of blood T cell repertoires in COVID-19. Study background: Samples came from the United States, Italy and Spain, spanning acute and convalescent COVID-19. PBMCs, B-cell-depleted T cells, or T cells provided the cDNA or gDNA that made up the material.

The CDR3 spans 16 residues. The germline gives CDR1 SGHRS, CDR2 YFSETQ. V lost 3 bases, J lost 6 bases, and 4 bases stayed unmatched. Here immunoSEQ multiplex PCR was the method, and the copy in TCRdb shows in-frame clones only, minus some. The table lists about 130,000 clones, 75% to 85% of them singletons. The sample comprised peripheral blood. This clonotype was obtained from a woman between 45 and 60 years old with acute or convalescent COVID-19. The V gene is TRBV5-1, the J gene TRBJ1-6; 12 bases align to TRBD1. The CDR3 loop is CASSWGTGGPNSPLHF. The CDR3 DNA reads TGCGCCAGCAGCTGGGGGACAGGGGGCCCTAATTCACCCCTCCACTTT.